Listed below are T cell receptor beta chains from one sample, sequenced in a study of control samples from healthy donors and cancer patients. The assay was immunoSEQ multiplex PCR, and TCRdb's table has in-frame clones only and misses some. The sample comprises 90,000 to 100,000 clones, approximately 84% of which are singletons, and roughly 39% rests with the top ten. Sequencing was done on a sample of PBMCs. These receptors all come from a man aged 65-85 years with lung cancer. CDR3s include the opening cysteine and the closing phenylalanine or tryptophan. D genes are given only for firm matches. Expanded clones are given a class, and other clones once, few, many or no size at all.

clone size	CDR3 length	V gene	D gene	J gene	CDR3 DNA	CDR3 protein
-	14	TRBV30	TRBD2	TRBJ2-7	TGTGCCTGGACACCGAAAGCGGGGGCAAAAGAGCAGTACTTC	CAWTPKAGAKEQYF
-	15	TRBV6-5	-	TRBJ1-4	TGTGCCAGCAGTTACGGCGTATTATCTAATGAAAAACTGTTTTTT	CASSYGVLSNEKLFF
-	13	TRBV28	-	TRBJ1-4	TGTGCCAGCAGTTTAAGGGATCTTGAAAAACTGTTTTTT	CASSLRDLEKLFF
-	14	TRBV20-1	-	TRBJ1-1	TGCAGTGCTAGTCGGGGGGGCGCGAACACTGAAGCTTTCTTT	CSASRGGANTEAFF
-	14	TRBV18	-	TRBJ1-4	TGTGCCAGCTCTGGGCAGGCAACTAATGAAAAACTGTTTTTT	CASSGQATNEKLFF
few	15	TRBV4-1	-	TRBJ1-2	TGCGCCAGCAGCCAAGAGTGGGGGAGTAACTATGGCTACACCTTC	CASSQEWGSNYGYTF
-	16	TRBV4-2	TRBD2	TRBJ2-4	TGTGCCAGCAGAGGGACTAGCGGGGGGGCCAAAAACATTCAGTACTTC	CASRGTSGGAKNIQYF
-	14	TRBV27	-	TRBJ2-2	TGTGCCAGCAGTTTGTATCCGGGCACCGGGGAGCTGTTTTTT	CASSLYPGTGELFF
-	15	TRBV6-1	TRBD1	TRBJ1-2	TGTGCCAGCAGTGAAGCGCTGAGACAGGGAAACGGCTACACCTTC	CASSEALRQGNGYTF
-	15	TRBV11-1	-	TRBJ1-1	TGTGCCAGCAGCCTAGGGATGGGGCAAAACACTGAAGCTTTCTTT	CASSLGMGQNTEAFF
-	19	TRBV3-1/TRBV3-2	TRBD2	TRBJ2-1	TGTGCCAGCAGCGCAAACGGGCTAGCGGGGCATAGCTCCTACAATGAGCAGTTCTTC	CASSANGLAGHSSYNEQFF
-	15	TRBV25-1	-	TRBJ1-1	TGTGCCAGCAGTGAATATGGGGTTTTTCCCGCCGAAGCTTTCTTT	CASSEYGVFPAEAFF
-	17	TRBV9	TRBD2	TRBJ2-2	TGTGCCAGCAGCGCCTTTGGTAGCGGGGGGGCCGGTGGGGAGCTGTTTTTT	CASSAFGSGGAGGELFF
-	15	TRBV9	TRBD2	TRBJ2-3	TGTGCCAGCAGCGTGACTAGCGGGGCCCCAGATACGCAGTATTTT	CASSVTSGAPDTQYF
-	15	TRBV18	-	TRBJ2-3	TGTGCCAGCTCACCCCCAGGGGCCAGCACAGATACGCAGTATTTT	CASSPPGASTDTQYF
-	14	TRBV11-2	-	TRBJ2-1	TGTGCCAGCAGCTCCCGACTAGTCGTAAATGAGCAGTTCTTC	CASSSRLVVNEQFF
once	16	TRBV7-9	-	TRBJ1-4	TGTGCCAGCAGCTCGAATAGGGGGTTGGCTGGCGAAAAACTGTTTTTT	CASSSNRGLAGEKLFF
few	22	TRBV3-1/TRBV3-2	TRBD2	TRBJ2-3	TGTGCCAGCAGCCAAACTCGAATCCGACCGGGACTAGCGGGGGGCACCACAGATACGCAGTATTTT	CASSQTRIRPGLAGGTTDTQYF
-	16	TRBV7-9	TRBD1	TRBJ1-3	TGTGCCAGCAGCCCTCCGGGACAGGGTTCGAGAAACACCATATATTTT	CASSPPGQGSRNTIYF
once	16	TRBV18	-	TRBJ1-3	TGTGCCAGCTCACCAGTGGAAGGGGGCTCTGGAAACACCATATATTTT	CASSPVEGGSGNTIYF
-	12	TRBV7-8	-	TRBJ2-3	TGTGCCAGCAGCCCCACCTACGATACGCAGTATTTT	CASSPTYDTQYF
-	17	TRBV5-1	TRBD1	TRBJ2-6	TGCGCCAGCAGCACCAGGGACAGCAGCTCTGGGGCCAACGTCCTGACTTTC	CASSTRDSSSGANVLTF
-	14	TRBV10-3	-	TRBJ1-4	TGTGCCATCAGCCAGGGTATTACTAATGAAAAACTGTTTTTT	CAISQGITNEKLFF
-	14	TRBV27	-	TRBJ1-2	TGTGCCAGCAGTTTTTTACTGGGAAACTATGGCTACACCTTC	CASSFLLGNYGYTF
-	14	TRBV24-1	-	TRBJ2-3	TGTGCCACCAGTGAGGAATCTAGCTCCGATACGCAGTATTTT	CATSEESSSDTQYF
once	14	TRBV5-5	-	TRBJ1-2	TGTGCCAGCAGCTTGACAGAGGAAAACTATGGCTACACCTTC	CASSLTEENYGYTF
-	20	TRBV27	TRBD1	TRBJ2-1	TGTGCCAGCAGTCCTGCAGGGACAGGGGCCGTGCAGAGCTCCTACAATGAGCAGTTCTTC	CASSPAGTGAVQSSYNEQFF
-	13	TRBV6-1	TRBD1	TRBJ2-1	TGTGCCAGCAGTGAGAGGGGGCAGAATGAGCAGTTCTTC	CASSERGQNEQFF
-	18	TRBV4-3	TRBD2	TRBJ2-3	TGCGCCAGCAGCCAAGGGAAAAGTAGCGGGGGGGACACAGATACGCAGTATTTT	CASSQGKSSGGDTDTQYF
-	17	TRBV14	TRBD2	TRBJ2-3	TGTGCCAGCAGCCAAGATTCCCTAGCGGAAAGCACAGATACGCAGTATTTT	CASSQDSLAESTDTQYF
-	17	TRBV19	TRBD2	TRBJ2-2	TGTGCCAGTAGTATATACCTAGCGGGGGGGGCCCCCGGGGAGCTGTTTTTT	CASSIYLAGGAPGELFF
once	16	TRBV2	TRBD1	TRBJ2-3	TGTGCCAGCAGGAGCCGACAGGGGGCGAGAACAGATACGCAGTATTTT	CASRSRQGARTDTQYF
-	18	TRBV28	TRBD2	TRBJ2-2	TGTGCCAGCAGTTCAATCCGTCTACTAGCGTTGAACACCGGGGAGCTGTTTTTT	CASSSIRLLALNTGELFF
medium-sized	15	TRBV27	-	TRBJ1-6	TGTGCCAGCAGTACACCGACAGGTTATAATTCACCCCTCCACTTT	CASSTPTGYNSPLHF
-	14	TRBV5-1	-	TRBJ1-2	TGCGCCAGCAGCTTGAAAGGGGGGGTGGCCGTGCGGACCTTC	CASSLKGGVAVRTF
-	14	TRBV3-1/TRBV3-2	-	TRBJ2-3	TGTGCCAGCAGCCTTCGACTAGGGACAGATACGCAGTATTTT	CASSLRLGTDTQYF
-	15	TRBV5-1	-	TRBJ1-5	TGCGCCAGCAGCTTGGAGGGGATTAGTGGTCAGCCCCAGCATTTT	CASSLEGISGQPQHF
-	13	TRBV7-3	-	TRBJ1-1	TGTGCCAGCAGCCAAGGGACAAGCCCTGAAGCTTTCTTT	CASSQGTSPEAFF
once	16	TRBV18	TRBD1	TRBJ2-2	TGTGCCAGCTCATACTGGACAGGGGGCGCCGCCGGGGAGCTGTTTTTT	CASSYWTGGAAGELFF
-	15	TRBV15	TRBD1	TRBJ2-7	TGTGCCACCAGCCTGGGGGGGACAGGGGGCTCCGAGCAGTACTTC	CATSLGGTGGSEQYF
-	18	TRBV18	-	TRBJ2-6	TGTGCCAGCTCACCACCGGTAGTTCGGAGCTCTGGGGCCAACGTCCTGACTTTC	CASSPPVVRSSGANVLTF
-	14	TRBV5-5	-	TRBJ1-6	TGTGCCAGCAGCTTGAACGACGATAATTCACCCCTCCACTTT	CASSLNDDNSPLHF
-	18	TRBV3-1/TRBV3-2	-	TRBJ2-2	TGTGCCAGCAGCCAAGTAATACAGGCCGCGTCTGCAACCGGGGAGCTGTTTTTT	CASSQVIQAASATGELFF
-	19	TRBV24-1	TRBD2	TRBJ2-1	TGTGCCACCAGGGCGGCCGGGACTAGCGGGGGTAGCTCCTACAATGAGCAGTTCTTC	CATRAAGTSGGSSYNEQFF
-	15	TRBV7-9	-	TRBJ1-2	TGTGCCAGCAGCTCCCTCGTAGATAAAAACTATGGCTACACCTTC	CASSSLVDKNYGYTF
-	15	TRBV5-1	-	TRBJ2-2	TGCGCCAGCAGCTTGGCACCAGGGAACACCGGGGAGCTGTTTTTT	CASSLAPGNTGELFF
-	15	TRBV27	-	TRBJ2-6	TGTGCCAGCAGTTTATCCCTCTCTGGGGCCAACGTCCTGACTTTC	CASSLSLSGANVLTF
few	18	TRBV12-5	TRBD2	TRBJ2-4	TGTGCTAGTGTTCCCGGAATTTCGGGGGGTCGGACCAAAAACATTCAGTACTTC	CASVPGISGGRTKNIQYF
-	15	TRBV28	-	TRBJ2-2	TGTGCCAGCAGTTTAACCCTGCGGGACACCGGGGAGCTGTTTTTT	CASSLTLRDTGELFF